One T cell receptor beta chain is described in this entry. Its specificity is not known. This sample stems from a study of beta chain features in type 1 diabetes. Study background: No patient-donor differences in age, gender, total cells or subset yield. General study findings and limits: Moderately but significantly shorter TCRB CDR3s were found in Type 1 diabetes patients in all four CD4+ subsets.

V gave up 1 base and J gave up 7 bases, with 10 bases separating them. The CDR3 totals 13 residues. The germline V gene encodes CDR1 LGHNA and CDR2 YSLEER. Sorting of CD4+ naive, central memory, regulatory and stem cell-like memory cells was performed via CD45RO/CCR7/CD25/CD127/CD95/CD27. The whole isolated RNA underwent reverse transcription, so sequencing captured expressed TCRB transcripts. The table came from immunoSEQ multiplex PCR; TCRdb's copy has only in-frame clones and leaves some out. The sample consists of roughly 220,000 clones, under 20% of them appearing once. The sequenced sample was naive CD4+ T cells from blood. This receptor was obtained from a man aged 25-45 years with type 1 diabetes. The chain recombines TRBV4-3 with TRBJ1-2; possibly TRBD1 for D (6 bases). CDR3 nucleotide sequence: TGCGCCAGCAGCCAAGCACAGGGCCGTGGCTACACCTTC. Its translation is CASSQAQGRGYTF.